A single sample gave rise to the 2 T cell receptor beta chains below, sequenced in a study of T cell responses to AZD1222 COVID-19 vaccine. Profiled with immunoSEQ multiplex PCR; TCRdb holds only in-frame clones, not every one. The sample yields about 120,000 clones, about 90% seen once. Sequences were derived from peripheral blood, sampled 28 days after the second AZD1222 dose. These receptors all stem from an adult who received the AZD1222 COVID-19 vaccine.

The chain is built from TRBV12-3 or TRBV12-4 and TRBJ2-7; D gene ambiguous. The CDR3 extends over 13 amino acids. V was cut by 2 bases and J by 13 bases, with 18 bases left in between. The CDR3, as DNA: TGTGCCAGCAGTTTAACCGTCCCCCCCTTTTATTACTTC. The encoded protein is CASSLTVPPFYYF.

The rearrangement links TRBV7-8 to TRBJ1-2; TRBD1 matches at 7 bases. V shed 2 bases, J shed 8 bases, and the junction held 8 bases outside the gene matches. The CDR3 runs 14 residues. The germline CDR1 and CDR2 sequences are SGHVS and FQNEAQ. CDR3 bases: TGTGCCAGCAGCTTAACCGGGACAGCCAAAGGCTACACCTTC. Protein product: CASSLTGTAKGYTF.